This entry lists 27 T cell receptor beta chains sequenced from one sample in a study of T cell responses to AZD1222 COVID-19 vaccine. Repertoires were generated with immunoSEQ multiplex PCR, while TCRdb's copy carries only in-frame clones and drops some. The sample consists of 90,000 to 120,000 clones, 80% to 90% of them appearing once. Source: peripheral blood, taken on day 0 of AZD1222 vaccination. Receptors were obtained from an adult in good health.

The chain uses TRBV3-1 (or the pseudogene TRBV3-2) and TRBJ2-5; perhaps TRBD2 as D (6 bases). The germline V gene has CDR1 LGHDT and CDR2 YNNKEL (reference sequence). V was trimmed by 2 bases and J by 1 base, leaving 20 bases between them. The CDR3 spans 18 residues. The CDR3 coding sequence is TGTGCCAGCAGCCAAACCTGGGGAGTGGGGACTGGCCAAGAGACCCAGTACTTC. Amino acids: CASSQTWGVGTGQETQYF.

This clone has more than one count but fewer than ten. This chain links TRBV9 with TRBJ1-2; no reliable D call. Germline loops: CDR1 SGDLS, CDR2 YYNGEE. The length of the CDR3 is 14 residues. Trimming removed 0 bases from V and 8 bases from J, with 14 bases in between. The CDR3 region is CASSVGSAPVGYTF. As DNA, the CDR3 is TGTGCCAGCAGCGTAGGAAGCGCCCCGGTGGGCTACACCTTC.

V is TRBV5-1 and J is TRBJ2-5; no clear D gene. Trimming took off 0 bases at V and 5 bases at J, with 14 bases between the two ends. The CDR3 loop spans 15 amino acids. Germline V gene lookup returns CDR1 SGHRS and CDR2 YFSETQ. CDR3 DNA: TGCGCCAGCAGCTTGGTCCAATCCCCGGCCGAGACCCAGTACTTC. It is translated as CASSLVQSPAETQYF.

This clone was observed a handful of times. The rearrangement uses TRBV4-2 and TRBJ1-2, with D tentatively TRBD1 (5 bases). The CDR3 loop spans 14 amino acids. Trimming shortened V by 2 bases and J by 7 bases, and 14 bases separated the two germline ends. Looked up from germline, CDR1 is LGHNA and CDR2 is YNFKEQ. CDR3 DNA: TGTGCCAGCAGCCAACCCGGGCAGGGCCCTGGCTACACCTTC. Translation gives CASSQPGQGPGYTF.

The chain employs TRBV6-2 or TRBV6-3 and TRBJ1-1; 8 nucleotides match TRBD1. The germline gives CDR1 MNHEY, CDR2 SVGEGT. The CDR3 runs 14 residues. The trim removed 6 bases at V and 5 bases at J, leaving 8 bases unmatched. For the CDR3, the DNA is TGTGCCAGCAGCCGACAGGGGAAGGTAACTGAAGCTTTCTTT. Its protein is CASSRQGKVTEAFF.

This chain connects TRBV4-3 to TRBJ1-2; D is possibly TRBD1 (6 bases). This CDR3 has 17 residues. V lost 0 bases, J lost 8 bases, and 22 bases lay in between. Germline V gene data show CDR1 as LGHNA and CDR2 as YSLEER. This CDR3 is CASSQDLRQDGVGGYTF. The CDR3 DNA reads TGCGCCAGCAGCCAAGATCTCCGACAGGACGGCGTGGGAGGCTACACCTTC.

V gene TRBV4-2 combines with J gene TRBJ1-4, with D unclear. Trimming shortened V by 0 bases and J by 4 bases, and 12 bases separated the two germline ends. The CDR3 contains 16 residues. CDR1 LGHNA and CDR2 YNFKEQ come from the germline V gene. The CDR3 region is CASSQDFRRGNEKLFF. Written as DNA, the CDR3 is TGTGCCAGCAGCCAAGATTTTAGACGGGGTAATGAAAAACTGTTTTTT.

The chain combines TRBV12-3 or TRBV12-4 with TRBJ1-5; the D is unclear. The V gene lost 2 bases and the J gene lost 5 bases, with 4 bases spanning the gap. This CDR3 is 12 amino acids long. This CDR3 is CASSLPDQPQHF. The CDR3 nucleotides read TGTGCCAGCAGTTTACCAGATCAGCCCCAGCATTTT.

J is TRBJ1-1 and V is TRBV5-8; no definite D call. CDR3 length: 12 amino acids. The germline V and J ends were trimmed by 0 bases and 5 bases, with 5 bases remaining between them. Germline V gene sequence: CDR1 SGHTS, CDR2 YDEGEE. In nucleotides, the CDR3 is TGTGCCAGCAGCTTGGCGAGAACTGAAGCTTTCTTT. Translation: CASSLARTEAFF.

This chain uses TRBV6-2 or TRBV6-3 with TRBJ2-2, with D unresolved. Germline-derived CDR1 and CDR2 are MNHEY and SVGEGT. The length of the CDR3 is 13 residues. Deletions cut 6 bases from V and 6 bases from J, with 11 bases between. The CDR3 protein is CASRPRLSGELFF. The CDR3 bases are TGTGCCAGCAGGCCTCGATTGTCCGGGGAGCTGTTTTTT.

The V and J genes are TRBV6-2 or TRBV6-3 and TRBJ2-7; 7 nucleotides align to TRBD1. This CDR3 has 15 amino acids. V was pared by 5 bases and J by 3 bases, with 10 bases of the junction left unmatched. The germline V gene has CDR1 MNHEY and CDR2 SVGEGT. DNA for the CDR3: TGTGCCAGCAGTAGGGGGACAGCCAACCTCTACGAGCAGTACTTC. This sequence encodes CASSRGTANLYEQYF.

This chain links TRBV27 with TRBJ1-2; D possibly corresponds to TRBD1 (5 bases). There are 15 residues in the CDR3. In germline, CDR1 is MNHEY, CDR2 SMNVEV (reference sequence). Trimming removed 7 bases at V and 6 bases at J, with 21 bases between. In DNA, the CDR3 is TGTGCCAGCACCCTTTCGGCGGGACTGGGCCATGGCTACACCTTC. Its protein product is CASTLSAGLGHGYTF.

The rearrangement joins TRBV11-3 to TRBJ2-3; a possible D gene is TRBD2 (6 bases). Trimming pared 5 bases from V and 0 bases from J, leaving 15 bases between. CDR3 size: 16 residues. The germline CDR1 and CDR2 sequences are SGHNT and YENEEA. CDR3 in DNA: TGTGCCAGCAGCCCCGGGACTGTCGTTAGCACAGATACGCAGTATTTT. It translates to CASSPGTVVSTDTQYF.

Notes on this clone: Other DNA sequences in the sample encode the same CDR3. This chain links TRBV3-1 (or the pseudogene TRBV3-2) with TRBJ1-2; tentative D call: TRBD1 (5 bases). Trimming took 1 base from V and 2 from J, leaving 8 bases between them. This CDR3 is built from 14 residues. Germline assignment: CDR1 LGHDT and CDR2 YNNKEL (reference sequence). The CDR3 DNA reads TGTGCCAGCAGCCAAGGGGGCGGGAACTATGGCTACACCTTC. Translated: CASSQGGGNYGYTF.

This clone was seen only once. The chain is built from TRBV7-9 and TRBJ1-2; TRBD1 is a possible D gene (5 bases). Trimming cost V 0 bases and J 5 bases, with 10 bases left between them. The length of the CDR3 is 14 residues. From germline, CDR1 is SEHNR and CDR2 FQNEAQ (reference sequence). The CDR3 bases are TGTGCCAGCAGCTTAGCCCAAGGGACGTATGGCTACACCTTC. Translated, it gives CASSLAQGTYGYTF.

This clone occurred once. The CDR3 region has the DNA TGTGCCAGCAGCCCCATCAGGGATGCCCATAATTCACCCCTCCACTTT. As protein: CASSPIRDAHNSPLHF. J is TRBJ1-6 and V is TRBV3-1 (or the pseudogene TRBV3-2); a weak D match, TRBD1 (5 bases). The germline V gene has CDR1 LGHDT and CDR2 YNNKEL (reference sequence). The CDR3 is 16 amino acids. V was clipped by 4 bases and J by 5 bases, with 15 bases between them.

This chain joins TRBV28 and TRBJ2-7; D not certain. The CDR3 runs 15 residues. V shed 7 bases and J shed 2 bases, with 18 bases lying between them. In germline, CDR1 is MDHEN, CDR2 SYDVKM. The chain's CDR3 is CASTDPTRKPYEQYF. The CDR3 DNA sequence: TGTGCCAGCACAGACCCGACACGTAAGCCCTACGAGCAGTACTTC. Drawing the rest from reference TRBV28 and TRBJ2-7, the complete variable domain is DVKVTQSSRYLVKRTGEKVFLECVQDMDHENMFWYRQDPGLGLRLIYFSYDVKMKEKGDIPEGYSVSREKKERFSLILESASTNQTSMYLCASTDPTRKPYEQYFGPGTRLTVT.

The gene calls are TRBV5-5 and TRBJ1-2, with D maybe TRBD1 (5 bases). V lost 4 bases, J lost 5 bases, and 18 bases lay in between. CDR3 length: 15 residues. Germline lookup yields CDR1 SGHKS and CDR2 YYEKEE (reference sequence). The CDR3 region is CASSPGRGPFYGYTF. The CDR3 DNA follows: TGTGCCAGCAGCCCCGGTCGGGGACCTTTTTATGGCTACACCTTC. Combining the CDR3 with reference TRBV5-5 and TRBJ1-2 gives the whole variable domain DAGVTQSPTHLIKTRGQQVTLRCSPISGHKSVSWYQQVLGQGPQFIFQYYEKEERGRGNFPDRFSARQFPNYSSELNVNALLLGDSALYLCASSPGRGPFYGYTFGSGTRLTVV.

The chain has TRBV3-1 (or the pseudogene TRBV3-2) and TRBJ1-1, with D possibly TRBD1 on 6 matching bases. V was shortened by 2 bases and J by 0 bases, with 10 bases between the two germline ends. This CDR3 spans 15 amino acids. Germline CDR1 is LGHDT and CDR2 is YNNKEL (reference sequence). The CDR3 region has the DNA TGTGCCAGCAGCCAACAGGGGCTACTGAACACTGAAGCTTTCTTT. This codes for CASSQQGLLNTEAFF.

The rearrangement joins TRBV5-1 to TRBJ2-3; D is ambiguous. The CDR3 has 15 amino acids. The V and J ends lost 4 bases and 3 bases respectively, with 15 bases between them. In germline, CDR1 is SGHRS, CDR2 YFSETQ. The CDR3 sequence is CASSPGPGLTDTQYF. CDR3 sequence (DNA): TGCGCCAGCAGCCCGGGCCCAGGCCTAACAGATACGCAGTATTTT.

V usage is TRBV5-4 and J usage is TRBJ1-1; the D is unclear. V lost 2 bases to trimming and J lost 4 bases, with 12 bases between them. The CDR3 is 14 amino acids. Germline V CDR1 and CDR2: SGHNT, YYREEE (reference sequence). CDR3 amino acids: CASSLPGSRTEAFF. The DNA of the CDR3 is TGTGCCAGCAGCTTACCGGGGTCCCGCACTGAAGCTTTCTTT.

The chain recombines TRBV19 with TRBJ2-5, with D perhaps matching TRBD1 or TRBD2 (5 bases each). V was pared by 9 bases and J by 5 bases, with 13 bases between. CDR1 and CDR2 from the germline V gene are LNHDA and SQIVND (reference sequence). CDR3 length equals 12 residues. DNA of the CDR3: TGTGCCAGCGGGGCCCCACGGGAGACCCAGTACTTC. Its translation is CASGAPRETQYF.

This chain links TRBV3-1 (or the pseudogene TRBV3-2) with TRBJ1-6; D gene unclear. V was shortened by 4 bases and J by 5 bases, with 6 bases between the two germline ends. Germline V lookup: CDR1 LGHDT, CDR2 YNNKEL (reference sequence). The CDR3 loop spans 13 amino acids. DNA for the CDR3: TGTGCCAGCAGCCGGGTGGATAATTCACCCCTCCACTTT. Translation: CASSRVDNSPLHF.

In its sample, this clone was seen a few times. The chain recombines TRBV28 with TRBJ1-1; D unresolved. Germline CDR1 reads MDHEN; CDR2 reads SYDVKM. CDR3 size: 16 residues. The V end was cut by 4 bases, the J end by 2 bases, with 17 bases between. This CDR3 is CASSSGFVASNTEAFF. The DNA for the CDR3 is TGTGCCAGCAGTTCGGGTTTTGTGGCCTCAAACACTGAAGCTTTCTTT.

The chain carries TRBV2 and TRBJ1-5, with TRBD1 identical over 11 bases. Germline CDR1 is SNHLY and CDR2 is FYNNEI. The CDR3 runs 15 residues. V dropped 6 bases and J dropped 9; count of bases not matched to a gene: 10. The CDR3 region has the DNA TGTGCCAGCAGGTCGGACAGGGGGCGCGGACGGCCCCAGCATTTT. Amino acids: CASRSDRGRGRPQHF.

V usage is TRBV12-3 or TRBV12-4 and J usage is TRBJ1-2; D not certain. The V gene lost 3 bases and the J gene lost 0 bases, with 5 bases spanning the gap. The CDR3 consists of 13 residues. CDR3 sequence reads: CASSFQANYGYTF. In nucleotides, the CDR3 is TGTGCCAGCAGTTTCCAGGCTAACTATGGCTACACCTTC.

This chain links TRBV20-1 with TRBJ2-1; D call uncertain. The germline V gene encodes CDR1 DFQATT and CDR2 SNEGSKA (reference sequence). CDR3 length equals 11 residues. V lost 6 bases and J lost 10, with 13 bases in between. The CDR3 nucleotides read TGCAGTGCGAGGAGCCAGTTCGAGCAGTTCTTC. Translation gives CSARSQFEQFF.